These T cell receptor beta chains were read from a single sample in a study of cytomegalovirus exposure and HLA in healthy donors. TCRdb keeps only in-frame clones here, not all; method: immunoSEQ multiplex PCR. The table includes roughly 130,000 clones, about 71% detected once. The sample consisted of PBMCs. Receptors were obtained from a woman aged 60-75 years in good health and CMV-seropositive. CDR3s include the opening cysteine and the closing phenylalanine or tryptophan. The D gene is left open where the match is weak.

v_gene: TRBV10-3; d_gene: .; CDR3aa: CATGEGQPGVYEQYF
v_gene: TRBV14; d_gene: TRBD1; CDR3aa: CASSLDRVYGYTF
v_gene: TRBV5-1; d_gene: .; CDR3aa: CASSLATVQGETQYF
v_gene: TRBV4-1; d_gene: TRBD2; CDR3aa: CASSQVLVAGGPTDTQYF
v_gene: TRBV9; d_gene: .; CDR3aa: CASSVVGGVRETQYF
v_gene: TRBV6-1; d_gene: .; CDR3aa: CASRLLGAVDTIYF
v_gene: TRBV7-9; d_gene: TRBD1; CDR3aa: CASSYGTGRGELFF
v_gene: TRBV5-1; d_gene: .; CDR3aa: CASSLGSGGNYGYTF
v_gene: TRBV28; d_gene: TRBD2; CDR3aa: CASSQREDSTDTQYF
v_gene: TRBV2; d_gene: .; CDR3aa: CASTRGARTEAFF
v_gene: TRBV6-6; d_gene: .; CDR3aa: CASSSRQAPVREPQHF
v_gene: TRBV5-1; d_gene: TRBD2; CDR3aa: CASSLDGRGDYNEQFF
v_gene: TRBV28; d_gene: .; CDR3aa: CASSLWTSGNTIYF
v_gene: TRBV5-4; d_gene: TRBD1; CDR3aa: CASSSGGDRAYGYTF
v_gene: TRBV25-1; d_gene: .; CDR3aa: CASSPPQNYGYTF
v_gene: TRBV19; d_gene: TRBD1; CDR3aa: CASRDRGRETQYF
v_gene: TRBV7-3; d_gene: .; CDR3aa: CASSQQNTDTQYF
v_gene: TRBV2; d_gene: .; CDR3aa: CASRAFTYNEQFF
v_gene: TRBV18; d_gene: TRBD1; CDR3aa: CASSPDREDTEAFF
v_gene: TRBV29-1; d_gene: .; CDR3aa: CSVVGGGRAGYGYTF
v_gene: TRBV25-1; d_gene: TRBD2; CDR3aa: CASSEYRGWGGLSETQYF
v_gene: TRBV7-9; d_gene: .; CDR3aa: CASSRQETQYF
v_gene: TRBV19; d_gene: .; CDR3aa: CASSIARSGGEQYF
v_gene: TRBV6-1; d_gene: TRBD1; CDR3aa: CASNPSGTGAGEQYF
v_gene: TRBV19; d_gene: TRBD2; CDR3aa: CASSVRLAGGPTDTQYF
v_gene: TRBV11-3; d_gene: TRBD1; CDR3aa: CASSRRQGNTGELFF
v_gene: TRBV25-1; d_gene: .; CDR3aa: CASSDFVEGWGYGYTF
v_gene: TRBV10-2; d_gene: TRBD1; CDR3aa: CASSGTVLHTDTQYF
v_gene: TRBV28; d_gene: TRBD2; CDR3aa: CASSQGLVSTDTQYF
v_gene: TRBV5-6; d_gene: TRBD1; CDR3aa: CASSWDREQFF
v_gene: TRBV6-4; d_gene: TRBD1; CDR3aa: CASSESYQGAGELFF
v_gene: TRBV12-5; d_gene: .; CDR3aa: CASGLVLGTKPYEQYF
v_gene: TRBV19; d_gene: TRBD1; CDR3aa: CASSIGQGRGEQYF
v_gene: TRBV21-1; d_gene: .; CDR3aa: CASSTGASASGYTF
v_gene: TRBV7-6; d_gene: .; CDR3aa: CASRLSADQPQHF
v_gene: TRBV21-1; d_gene: .; CDR3aa: CASSKLLYHEQYF
v_gene: TRBV6-4; d_gene: .; CDR3aa: CASSSGEGYNEQFF
v_gene: TRBV12-5; d_gene: .; CDR3aa: CASGLAGANVLTF
v_gene: TRBV19; d_gene: TRBD1; CDR3aa: CASSPGTGGSYEQYF
v_gene: TRBV29-1; d_gene: .; CDR3aa: CSVVRQQNTEAFF
v_gene: TRBV7-2; d_gene: .; CDR3aa: CASSPGFQGPTEAFF
v_gene: TRBV6-5; d_gene: .; CDR3aa: CASSYGGSSGNTIYF
v_gene: TRBV18; d_gene: .; CDR3aa: CASSLGGSNEQFF
v_gene: TRBV6-6; d_gene: TRBD1; CDR3aa: CASSYLGQGIREQYF
v_gene: TRBV7-9; d_gene: TRBD1; CDR3aa: CSSSLVGQGGLEAFF
v_gene: TRBV5-1; d_gene: .; CDR3aa: CASSLAPPGMQETQYF
v_gene: TRBV2; d_gene: .; CDR3aa: CASTVSGTFYGYTF
v_gene: TRBV5-1; d_gene: TRBD1; CDR3aa: CASSLEGRGQGEKLFF
v_gene: TRBV29-1; d_gene: TRBD1; CDR3aa: CSVGQGGPEAFF
v_gene: TRBV18; d_gene: .; CDR3aa: CASSPASGNTEAFF
v_gene: TRBV29-1; d_gene: TRBD1; CDR3aa: CSVEGTGNNEKLFF
v_gene: TRBV19; d_gene: .; CDR3aa: CASSITSYSNQPQHF
v_gene: TRBV18; d_gene: .; CDR3aa: CASSPPSLGSGYTF
v_gene: TRBV2; d_gene: TRBD1; CDR3aa: CASTITGGDETQYF
v_gene: TRBV5-6; d_gene: TRBD1; CDR3aa: CASSSYRGAKTQYF